There are many counts of the clone carrying this T cell receptor (beta chain). The sample originates from a study of low-dose radiotherapy and immunotherapy resistance in tumors. About the research overall: Each fraction given to Cohort 2 every two weeks delivered 1 Gy, and the total reached 13 Gy over 26 weeks. Given every two weeks, intravenous cyclophosphamide 200 mg/m2 preceded radiation and immunotherapy by one day.

TRAV and TRBV primers primed cDNA for both TCRalpha and TCRbeta. The PCR that amplified TCRs ran for around 20 cycles, relying on a constant-region primer and a V-primer adapter. The mRNA which had been isolated was amplified by in vitro transcription. One entry per CDR3 protein results from TCRdb running MiXCR on the reads. The sample lists under 70,000 distinct CDR3 sequences, 25% occurring once. Time point: before trial treatment. Advanced solid tumors lacking tumor-infiltrating lymphocytes characterized eligible patients. The CDR3 spans 16 residues. The germline CDR1 and CDR2 sequences are MNHNY and SVGAGI (reference sequence). V dropped 2 bases and J dropped 4; count of bases not matched to a gene: 9.

This sequence originates from a male donor with prostate cancer. The chain employs TRBV6-6 and TRBJ2-5; 8 bases are a match to TRBD2. The sample was PBMCs, taken before treatment. CDR3 region: CASSYRRGGQSETQYF. The CDR3 DNA is TGTGCCAGCAGTTACCGTCGGGGGGGCCAATCAGAGACCCAGTACTTC.